This TCR beta chain was obtained from a study of cytomegalovirus exposure and HLA in healthy donors. J gave up 1 base and V 6 bases, and 4 bases lay outside the gene matches. Germline CDR1 SNHLY, CDR2 FYNNEI. The CDR3 loop spans 16 amino acids. PCR used 60 Vbeta primers and 13 Jbeta primers. TCRdb's copy holds only in-frame clones and misses some; the assay was immunoSEQ multiplex PCR. The sample includes 150,000 to 200,000 clones, more than 75% of them seen just once. Sequencing was performed on PBMCs. V is TRBV2 and J is TRBJ2-3; TRBD2 matches 13 bases. The receptor was isolated from a man aged 18 to 29 in good health and CMV-seropositive. This chain's CDR3 is CASRAGTSGGTDTQYF. CDR3 nucleotides: TGTGCCAGCAGGGCCGGGACTAGCGGGGGCACAGATACGCAGTATTTT.